This T cell receptor (beta chain) was identified in a study of control samples from healthy donors and cancer patients. Libraries were prepared by immunoSEQ multiplex PCR; TCRdb keeps only in-frame clonotypes and omits some of them. The sample lists some 150,000 clones, 90% to 95% occurring once. CDR1 is SGHRS and CDR2 is YFSETQ in the germline V gene. The CDR3 has 16 amino acids. V was shortened by 3 bases and J by 2 bases, with 17 bases between the two germline ends. The sequence was collected from a man aged 35 to 55 in good health. Specimen: blood. This chain uses TRBV5-1 with TRBJ2-5; TRBD2 might be the D (5 bases). CDR3: CASSSELDADQETQYF. CDR3 nucleotides: TGCGCCAGCAGCTCCGAACTAGACGCAGATCAAGAGACCCAGTACTTC.